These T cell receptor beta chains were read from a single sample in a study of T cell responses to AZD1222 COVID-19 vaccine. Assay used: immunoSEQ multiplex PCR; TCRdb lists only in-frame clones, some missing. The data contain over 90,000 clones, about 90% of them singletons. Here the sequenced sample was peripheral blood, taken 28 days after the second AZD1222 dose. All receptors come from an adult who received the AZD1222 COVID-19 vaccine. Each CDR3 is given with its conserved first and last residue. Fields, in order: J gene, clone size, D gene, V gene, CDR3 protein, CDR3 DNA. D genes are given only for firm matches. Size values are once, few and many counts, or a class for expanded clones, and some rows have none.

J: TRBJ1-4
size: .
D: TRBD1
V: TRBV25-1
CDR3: CASSDPGQNNEKLFF
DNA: TGTGCCAGCAGTGACCCGGGACAGAATAATGAAAAACTGTTTTTT

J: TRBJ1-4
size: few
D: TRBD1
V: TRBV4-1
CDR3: CASSQGTGDEKLFF
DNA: TGCGCCAGCAGCCAAGGGACAGGGGATGAAAAACTGTTTTTT

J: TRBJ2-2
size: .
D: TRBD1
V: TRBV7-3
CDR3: CASSLAGTGAGSGELFF
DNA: TGTGCCAGCAGCTTAGCCGGGACAGGGGCAGGGAGCGGGGAGCTGTTTTTT

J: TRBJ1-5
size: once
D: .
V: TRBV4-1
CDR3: CASSHGGRSGYQPQHF
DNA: TGCGCCAGCAGCCACGGGGGGCGATCTGGTTATCAGCCCCAGCATTTT

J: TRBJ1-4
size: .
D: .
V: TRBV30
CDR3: CAWSVLGGWEKLFF
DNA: TGTGCCTGGAGTGTACTCGGGGGTTGGGAAAAACTGTTTTTT

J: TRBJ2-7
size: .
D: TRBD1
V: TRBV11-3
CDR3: CASSFFMTGGLGEQYF
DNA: TGTGCCAGCAGCTTCTTCATGACAGGGGGCTTGGGTGAGCAGTACTTC

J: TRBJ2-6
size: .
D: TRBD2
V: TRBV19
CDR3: CASSIAGGAPGANVLTF
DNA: TGTGCCAGTAGTATAGCCGGGGGGGCCCCTGGGGCCAACGTCCTGACTTTC

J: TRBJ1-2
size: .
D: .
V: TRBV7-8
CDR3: CASSYVGKSYGYTF
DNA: TGTGCCAGCAGCTACGTCGGGAAGTCTTATGGCTACACCTTC

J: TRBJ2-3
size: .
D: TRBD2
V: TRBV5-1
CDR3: CASSLGTSGAFSTDTQYF
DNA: TGCGCCAGCAGCTTGGGGACTAGCGGGGCTTTTAGCACAGATACGCAGTATTTT

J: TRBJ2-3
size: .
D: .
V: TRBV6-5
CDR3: CASQVGGTDTQYF
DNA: TGTGCCAGCCAGGTCGGGGGCACAGATACGCAGTATTTT

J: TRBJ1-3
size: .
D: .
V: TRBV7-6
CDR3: CASSLGRGRMSSGNTIYF
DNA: TGTGCCAGCAGCTTAGGGAGAGGCAGGATGAGCTCTGGAAACACCATATATTTT

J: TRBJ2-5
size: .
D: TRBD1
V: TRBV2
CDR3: CASSRDRGQETQYF
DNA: TGTGCCAGCAGTAGGGACAGGGGCCAAGAGACCCAGTACTTC

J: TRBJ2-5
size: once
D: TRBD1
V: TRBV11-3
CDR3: CASSFSRGRETQYF
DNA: TGTGCCAGCAGCTTTTCCAGGGGGCGGGAGACCCAGTACTTC

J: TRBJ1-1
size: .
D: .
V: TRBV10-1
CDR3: CASSVTQGTEAFF
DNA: TGCGCCAGCAGTGTTACACAGGGCACTGAAGCTTTCTTT

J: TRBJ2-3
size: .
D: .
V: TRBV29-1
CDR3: CSVAGLRTDTQYF
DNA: TGCAGCGTTGCGGGACTTCGTACAGATACGCAGTATTTT

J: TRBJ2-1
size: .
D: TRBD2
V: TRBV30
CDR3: CAWSVTSIEQFF
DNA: TGTGCCTGGAGTGTGACTAGCATTGAGCAGTTCTTC

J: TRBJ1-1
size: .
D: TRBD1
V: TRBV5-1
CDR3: CASSSGQEWVNTEAFF
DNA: TGCGCCAGCAGCTCCGGACAGGAATGGGTGAACACTGAAGCTTTCTTT

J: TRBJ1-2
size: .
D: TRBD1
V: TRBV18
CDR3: CASSSDRGTYGYTF
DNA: TGTGCCAGCTCATCGGACAGGGGAACATATGGCTACACCTTC

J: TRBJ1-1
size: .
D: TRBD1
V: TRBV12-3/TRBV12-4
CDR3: CASSRQGIAEAFF
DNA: TGTGCCAGCAGTAGACAGGGGATAGCTGAAGCTTTCTTT

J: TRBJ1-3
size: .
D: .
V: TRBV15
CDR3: CATSRDLGSSGNTIYF
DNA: TGTGCCACCAGCAGAGATTTAGGGAGCTCTGGAAACACCATATATTTT

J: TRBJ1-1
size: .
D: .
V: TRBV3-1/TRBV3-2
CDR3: CASSQDGSGYTEAFF
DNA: TGTGCCAGCAGCCAAGATGGGTCAGGGTACACTGAAGCTTTCTTT

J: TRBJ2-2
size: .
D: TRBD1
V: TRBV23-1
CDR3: CASGDSGTGHGELFF
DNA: TGCGCCAGCGGGGATTCCGGGACAGGCCACGGGGAGCTGTTTTTT

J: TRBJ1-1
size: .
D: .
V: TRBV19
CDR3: CASSTGRENTEAFF
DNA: TGTGCCAGTAGTACTGGACGGGAAAACACTGAAGCTTTCTTT

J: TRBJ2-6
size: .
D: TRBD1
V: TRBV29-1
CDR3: CSVEPDRGSGANVLTF
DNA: TGCAGCGTTGAACCGGACAGGGGGAGTGGGGCCAACGTCCTGACTTTC

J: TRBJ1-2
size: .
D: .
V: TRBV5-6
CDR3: CASSSRHVDGYTF
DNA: TGTGCCAGCAGCTCACGACATGTTGATGGCTACACCTTC

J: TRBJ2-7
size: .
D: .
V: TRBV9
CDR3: CASSPRATDYEQYF
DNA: TGTGCCAGCAGCCCCCGGGCCACAGACTACGAGCAGTACTTC

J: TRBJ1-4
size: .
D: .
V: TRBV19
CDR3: CASSFNSNEKLFF
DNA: TGTGCCAGTAGCTTTAACTCTAATGAAAAACTGTTTTTT

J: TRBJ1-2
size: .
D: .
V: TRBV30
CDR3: CAWGSNYGYTF
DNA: TGTGCCTGGGGGAGTAACTATGGCTACACCTTC

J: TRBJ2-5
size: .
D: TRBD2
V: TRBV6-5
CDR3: CASSYTSGGQETQYF
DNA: TGTGCCAGCAGTTACACTAGCGGGGGGCAAGAGACCCAGTACTTC

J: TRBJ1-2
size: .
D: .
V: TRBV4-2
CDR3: CASSQLPTAGPAGGYTF
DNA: TGTGCCAGCAGCCAACTCCCCACCGCCGGGCCTGCGGGGGGCTACACCTTC

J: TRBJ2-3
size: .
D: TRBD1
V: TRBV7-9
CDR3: CASSSSFLTGGRTDTQYF
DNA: TGTGCCAGCAGCTCCTCTTTCCTCACAGGGGGCAGGACAGATACGCAGTATTTT

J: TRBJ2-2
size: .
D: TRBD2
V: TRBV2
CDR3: CASTGLAGTGELFF
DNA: TGTGCCAGCACTGGACTAGCGGGGACCGGGGAGCTGTTTTTT

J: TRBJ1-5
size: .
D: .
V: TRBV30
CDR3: CAWSGGSNQPQHF
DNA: TGTGCCTGGAGTGGGGGTAGCAATCAGCCCCAGCATTTT

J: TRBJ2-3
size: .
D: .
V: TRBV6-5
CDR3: CASLGSSTDTQYF
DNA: TGTGCCAGCTTAGGCAGTAGCACAGATACGCAGTATTTT

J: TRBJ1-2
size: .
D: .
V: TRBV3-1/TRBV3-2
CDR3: CASSPTWGGRSVGYTF
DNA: TGTGCCAGCAGCCCTACCTGGGGGGGTAGGTCGGTCGGCTACACCTTC

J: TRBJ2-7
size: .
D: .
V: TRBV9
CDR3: CASSSRDRPAEQYF
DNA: TGTGCCAGCAGCTCCCGGGACCGTCCGGCCGAGCAGTACTTC

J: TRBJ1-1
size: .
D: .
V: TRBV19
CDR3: CASSPTRNTEAFF
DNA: TGTGCCAGTAGTCCAACTAGGAACACTGAAGCTTTCTTT

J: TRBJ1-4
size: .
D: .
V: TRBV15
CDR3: CATSRPPRVPNEKLFF
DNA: TGTGCCACCAGCAGACCTCCCAGGGTGCCTAATGAAAAACTGTTTTTT

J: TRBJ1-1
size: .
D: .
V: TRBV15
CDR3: CATSTYGNLNTEAFF
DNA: TGTGCCACCAGCACCTACGGGAACTTGAACACTGAAGCTTTCTTT

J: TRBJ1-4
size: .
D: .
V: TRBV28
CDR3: CASSLFSFEKLFF
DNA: TGTGCCAGCAGTTTATTCAGTTTTGAAAAACTGTTTTTT

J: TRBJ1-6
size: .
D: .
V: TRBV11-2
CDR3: CASSLEGLPHSPLHF
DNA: TGTGCCAGCAGCTTAGAGGGACTTCCCCATTCACCCCTCCACTTT

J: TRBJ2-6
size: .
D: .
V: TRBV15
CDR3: CATSTDSSGANVLTF
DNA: TGTGCCACCAGCACGGACAGCTCTGGGGCCAACGTCCTGACTTTC

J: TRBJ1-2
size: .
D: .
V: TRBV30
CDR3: CAWNVRDYGYTF
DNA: TGTGCCTGGAACGTTCGAGACTATGGCTACACCTTC

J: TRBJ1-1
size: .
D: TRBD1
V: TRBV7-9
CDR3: CASSDGGTANTEAFF
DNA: TGTGCCAGCAGCGACGGCGGGACAGCCAACACTGAAGCTTTCTTT

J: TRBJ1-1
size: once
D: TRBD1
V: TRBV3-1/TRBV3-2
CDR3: CASSLMGQGRYGAFF
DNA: TGTGCCAGCAGCCTCATGGGACAGGGGAGGTACGGAGCTTTCTTT

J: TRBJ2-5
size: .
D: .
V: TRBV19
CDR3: CASSQTGRETQYF
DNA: TGTGCCAGTAGTCAGACAGGTCGAGAGACCCAGTACTTC

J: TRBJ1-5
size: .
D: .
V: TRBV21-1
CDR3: CATAGWTGDQPQHF
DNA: TGTGCCACCGCCGGGTGGACAGGGGATCAGCCCCAGCATTTT